This T cell receptor beta chain was retrieved from a study of blood T cell repertoires in COVID-19. In the study overall: The analysed material was cDNA or gDNA that came from T cells, B-cell-depleted T cells, or PBMCs.

Produced via immunoSEQ multiplex PCR; TCRdb's table is partial and in-frame only. In the table there are about 53,000 clones, about 86% of which are singletons. The sample holds one count of this clone. V was pared by 3 bases and J by 5 bases, with 10 bases between. Germline CDR1 is GTSNPN and CDR2 is SVGIG (reference sequence). The CDR3 has 12 residues. The genes are TRBV30 and TRBJ1-2; no firm D call. This receptor was obtained from a man in his 70s with active COVID-19. Sequenced sample: peripheral blood. The CDR3 DNA sequence: TGTGCCTGGAGCCACCGGGAGTATGGCTACACCTTC. Translation gives CAWSHREYGYTF.